The 15 T cell receptor beta chains presented below share a single source sample, sequenced in a study of blood T cell repertoires in COVID-19. This table comes from immunoSEQ multiplex PCR, and its TCRdb copy is limited to in-frame clones, with some not included. This table has approximately 56,000 clones, under 90% appearing once. The sequencing sample was made of peripheral blood. The source is a woman older than 75 with acute or convalescent COVID-19.

This chain uses TRBV5-1 with TRBJ1-2; TRBD1 matches at 9 bases. The CDR3 covers 13 residues. CDR1 and CDR2 from the germline V gene are SGHRS and YFSETQ. Unmatched junction bases numbered 4, after V lost 4 bases and J lost 6 bases. The CDR3 loop reads CASSPGQGDGYTF. CDR3 bases: TGCGCCAGCAGCCCGGGACAGGGTGATGGCTACACCTTC. Using reference TRBV5-1 and TRBJ1-2 for the parts outside the CDR3, the full variable domain is KAGVTQTPRYLIKTRGQQVTLSCSPISGHRSVSWYQQTPGQGLQFLFEYFSETQRNKGNFPGRFSGRQFSNSRSEMNVSTLELGDSALYLCASSPGQGDGYTFGSGTRLTVV.

The rearrangement uses TRBV5-8 and TRBJ1-3; 9 nucleotides agree with TRBD1. Per the germline V gene, CDR1 is SGHTS and CDR2 is YDEGEE. The CDR3 covers 16 residues. The V segment lost 5 bases and the J segment 4 bases; nucleotides outside the gene matches: 10. CDR3 coding DNA: TGTGCCAGCAGATACAACAGGGGGCTAAGGGGAAACACCATATATTTT. As protein: CASRYNRGLRGNTIYF.

This chain uses TRBV10-3 with TRBJ1-3, with TRBD1 as a possible D gene (6 bases). V lost 4 bases and J lost 0, with 7 bases in between. CDR3 length: 14 amino acids. Germline V gene data show CDR1 as ENHRY and CDR2 as SYGVKD. In nucleotides, the CDR3 is TGTGCCATCAGTGGGACAGACTCTGGAAACACCATATATTTT. Its protein product is CAISGTDSGNTIYF.

This chain connects TRBV3-1 (or the pseudogene TRBV3-2) to TRBJ1-6, with D unresolved. The germline V and J ends were trimmed by 1 base and 6 bases, with 13 bases remaining between them. Germline-derived CDR1 and CDR2 are LGHDT and YNNKEL (reference sequence). The CDR3 covers 16 residues. The CDR3 DNA sequence: TGTGCCAGCAGCCAAGGTCGCAGTCTTGGTAATTCACCCCTCCACTTT. The encoded protein is CASSQGRSLGNSPLHF.

The chain links TRBV18 to TRBJ2-5; TRBD1 matches at 9 bases. Germline CDR1 reads KGHSH; CDR2 reads LQKENI. V gave up 5 bases and J gave up 4 bases; unmatched junction bases: 11. There are 16 residues in the CDR3. The CDR3 here is CASSSILPGQGETQYF. The CDR3 DNA reads TGTGCCAGCTCATCGATACTACCGGGACAGGGAGAGACCCAGTACTTC.

The rearrangement uses TRBV10-2 and TRBJ1-2; TRBD1 matches at 8 bases. The CDR3 loop spans 16 amino acids. The V gene end was trimmed by 2 bases and the J gene end by 7 bases; junction bases not matched to a gene: 12. CDR1 and CDR2 from the germline V gene are WSHSY and SAAADI. The CDR3 reads CASSEPRTGNNGGYTF. The DNA of the CDR3 is TGCGCCAGCAGTGAGCCTAGGACAGGGAACAACGGTGGCTACACCTTC.

The chain employs TRBV2 and TRBJ2-1; no definite D call. The CDR3 runs 15 residues. From germline, CDR1 is SNHLY and CDR2 FYNNEI. V lost 7 bases and J lost 0, with 13 bases in between. In DNA, the CDR3 is TGTGCCAGCATTAATCCTAGGAGCTCCTACAATGAGCAGTTCTTC. Its translation: CASINPRSSYNEQFF. Full variable domain (rest looked up from reference TRBV2 and TRBJ2-1): EPEVTQTPSHQVTQMGQEVILRCVPISNHLYFYWYRQILGQKVEFLVSFYNNEISEKSEIFDDQFSVERPDGSNFTLKIRSTKLEDSAMYFCASINPRSSYNEQFFGPGTRLTVL.

The rearrangement joins TRBV9 to TRBJ2-1; 12 bases are a match to TRBD2. CDR3 length equals 18 residues. Germline-derived CDR1 and CDR2 are SGDLS and YYNGEE. V trimming: 4 bases; J trimming: 0 bases; junction bases outside the gene matches: 8. The CDR3 DNA reads as TGTGCCAGCAGCTCTCTAGCGGGGGGGCGGAGCTCCTACAATGAGCAGTTCTTC. This codes for CASSSLAGGRSSYNEQFF.

The gene calls are TRBV7-9 and TRBJ1-4; D perhaps matches TRBD1 (5 bases). V was trimmed by 5 bases and J by 8 bases, leaving 15 bases between them. The CDR3 runs 14 residues. Germline V gene sequence: CDR1 SEHNR, CDR2 FQNEAQ (reference sequence). The CDR3 reads CASSPRSGLEKLFF. Here the CDR3 DNA reads TGTGCCAGCAGCCCGCGTTCAGGGTTGGAAAAACTGTTTTTT.

The chain uses TRBV9 and TRBJ2-3; a possible D gene is TRBD2 (7 bases). Germline-derived CDR1 and CDR2 are SGDLS and YYNGEE. Trimming cost V 6 bases and J 4 bases, with 15 bases left between them. The CDR3 consists of 14 residues. CDR3 nucleotide sequence: TGTGCCAGCACCCGGGGGGCTGGAGCAGATACGCAGTATTTT. It translates to CASTRGAGADTQYF.

This clone appeared a single time. CDR3 coding DNA: TGTGCCACCAGCAGAGATGGGCTAGCTATAGAGACCCAGTACTTC. Translation: CATSRDGLAIETQYF. The rearrangement uses TRBV15 and TRBJ2-5; a weak D match, TRBD2 (5 bases). CDR1 and CDR2 from the germline V gene are LNHNV and YYDKDF (reference sequence). Trimming pared 0 bases from V and 4 bases from J, leaving 12 bases between. The CDR3 sequence is 15 residues long.

This clone is medium-sized within its sample. This chain joins TRBV9 and TRBJ1-6, with a possible D match to TRBD1 (6 bases). This CDR3 contains 14 residues. In germline, CDR1 is SGDLS, CDR2 YYNGEE. V gave up 2 bases and J gave up 8 bases, with 11 bases separating them. The CDR3 DNA follows: TGTGCCAGCAGCGTGGGCCAGGGGTATTCACCCCTCCACTTT. Encoded protein: CASSVGQGYSPLHF.

This chain uses TRBV9 with TRBJ1-6; D gene unclear. Germline lookup yields CDR1 SGDLS and CDR2 YYNGEE. V lost 4 bases and J lost 7, with 12 bases in between. The CDR3 extends over 14 amino acids. The DNA for the CDR3 is TGTGCCAGCAGCCCGCTCGGGGAAAATTCACCCCTCCACTTT. This codes for CASSPLGENSPLHF. The whole variable domain, filled in from reference TRBV9 and TRBJ1-6, reads DSGVTQTPKHLITATGQRVTLRCSPRSGDLSVYWYQQSLDQGLQFLIQYYNGEERAKGNILERFSAQQFPDLHSELNLSSLELGDSALYFCASSPLGENSPLHFGNGTRLTVT.

This clone occurred once. The chain employs TRBV7-2 and TRBJ1-6; the match to TRBD1 covers 7 bases. Germline lookup yields CDR1 SGHTA and CDR2 FQGNSA. V shed 6 bases and J 7 bases; nucleotides not matched to a gene: 9. The CDR3 length is 15 residues. In DNA form, the CDR3 reads TGTGCCAGCAGGGATTCCGGGACAGCGAATTCACCCCTCCACTTT. Its translation is CASRDSGTANSPLHF.

The rearrangement uses TRBV9 and TRBJ1-5; no clear D gene. Between the trimmed V and J ends, which lost 4 bases and 4 bases, there was a span of 15 bases. The germline gives CDR1 SGDLS, CDR2 YYNGEE. The CDR3 runs 15 residues. CDR3 sequence: CASSPREGDNQPQHF. CDR3 nucleotides: TGTGCCAGCAGCCCTCGGGAGGGTGATAATCAGCCCCAGCATTTT.